The next 25 T cell receptor beta chains were all read from a single sample in a study of T cell responses to AZD1222 COVID-19 vaccine (dated by TCRdb to 2020 to 2022). This specimen's time point label, interpreted: about 28 days (+/-7) after the second vaccine dose. Receptor libraries were prepared by the immunoSEQ multiplex PCR assay. The clones in this table, taken by TCRdb from immuneACCESS, are in-frame only. Not every clone is retained; where verified, under half of the shortfall comes from an unresolved V gene, and the cause of the rest is unknown. A total of about 200,000 clones appear in this sample, approximately 90% of them only once. Roughly 3.5% of the sample is held by the ten biggest clonotypes. The specimen comprised peripheral blood, sampled 28 days after the second AZD1222 dose. These receptors were collected from an adult who received the AZD1222 COVID-19 vaccine.

The chain carries TRBV28 and TRBJ1-5; 8 nucleotides line up with TRBD1. This CDR3 spans 18 amino acids. The J segment lost 2 bases and the V segment lost 5 bases, leaving 14 bases of the junction unmatched. CDR1 is MDHEN, CDR2 SYDVKM, per germline. In nucleotides, the CDR3 is TGTGCCAGCAGTCCTGAAAAGACGGAGGGACAGGGCAATCAGCCCCAGCATTTT. It is translated as CASSPEKTEGQGNQPQHF.

The V and J genes are TRBV5-1 and TRBJ1-2; D might be TRBD1 (6 bases). V was cut by 4 bases and J by 5 bases, with 27 bases left in between. The CDR3 extends over 18 amino acids. Germline CDR1 reads SGHRS; CDR2 reads YFSETQ. CDR3 sequence (DNA): TGCGCCAGCAGCGTAGGCGCACAGGGCTCCTTGAGGGCGTATGGCTACACCTTC. This encodes CASSVGAQGSLRAYGYTF.

The V gene is TRBV28, the J gene TRBJ2-2; D tentatively fits TRBD1 or TRBD2 (5 bases each). Trimming took 5 bases from V and 9 from J, leaving 13 bases between them. CDR1 is MDHEN, CDR2 SYDVKM, per germline. The CDR3 totals 13 residues. The CDR3 reads CASSLGPSRELFF. The CDR3 DNA follows: TGTGCCAGCAGTCTGGGACCCTCCCGGGAGCTGTTTTTT.

The genes are TRBV18 and TRBJ1-1; D is uncertain. V was cut by 4 bases and J by 3 bases, with 12 bases left in between. This CDR3 contains 14 residues. CDR1 and CDR2 (germline): KGHSH, LQKENI. In nucleotides, the CDR3 is TGTGCCAGCTCACTTCTGACTGGAGACACTGAAGCTTTCTTT. Its translation is CASSLLTGDTEAFF.

This chain uses TRBV28 with TRBJ2-7; unclear D gene. CDR3 size: 11 residues. In germline, CDR1 is MDHEN, CDR2 SYDVKM. V lost 3 bases and J 5 bases, leaving 5 bases between the germline ends. The CDR3 protein is CASSLVDEQYF. The DNA for the CDR3 is TGTGCCAGCAGTTTGGTAGACGAGCAGTACTTC.

V is TRBV5-1 and J is TRBJ2-5, with TRBD2 as a possible D gene (5 bases). In germline, CDR1 is SGHRS, CDR2 YFSETQ. V was trimmed by 4 bases and J by 5 bases, leaving 18 bases between them. This CDR3 has 15 residues. The DNA for the CDR3 is TGCGCCAGCAGCCCCTCAGGACTTAGTTGGGAGACCCAGTACTTC. Translated: CASSPSGLSWETQYF. Full variable domain (outside the CDR3, taken from reference TRBV5-1 and TRBJ2-5): KAGVTQTPRYLIKTRGQQVTLSCSPISGHRSVSWYQQTPGQGLQFLFEYFSETQRNKGNFPGRFSGRQFSNSRSEMNVSTLELGDSALYLCASSPSGLSWETQYFGPGTRLLVL.

The rearrangement links TRBV18 to TRBJ2-7, with TRBD1 matching 7 bases. Germline assignment: CDR1 KGHSH and CDR2 LQKENI. The CDR3 runs to 15 residues. J was trimmed by 0 bases and V by 6 bases; bases with no gene match: 8. The CDR3 region has the DNA TGTGCCAGCTCCGCGCTGAGGGGGCTCTCCTACGAGCAGTACTTC. Encoded protein: CASSALRGLSYEQYF.

This chain joins TRBV27 and TRBJ1-5; D is uncertain. The V end was cut by 2 bases, the J end by 7 bases, with 9 bases between. The CDR3 is made up of 13 amino acids. The V gene's germline CDR1 is MNHEY and CDR2 SMNVEV (reference sequence). The chain's CDR3 is CASSLARGQPQHF. CDR3 bases: TGTGCCAGCAGTTTAGCCAGAGGGCAGCCCCAGCATTTT.

The chain combines TRBV27 with TRBJ2-7; TRBD2 matches at 8 bases. The CDR3 extends over 13 amino acids. The germline V gene has CDR1 MNHEY and CDR2 SMNVEV (reference sequence). Trimming removed 5 bases from V and 6 bases from J; junction bases left unmatched: 6. In DNA, the CDR3 is TGTGCCAGCAGTACAGGACTAGCTAGCGAGCAGTACTTC. Translating gives CASSTGLASEQYF.

The V and J genes are TRBV28 and TRBJ1-1, with 8 bases fitting TRBD1. CDR3 length: 11 residues. Per germline, CDR1 MDHEN and CDR2 SYDVKM. The trim removed 8 bases at V and 5 bases at J, leaving 1 base unmatched. The CDR3: CASHRGTEAFF. In nucleotides, the CDR3 is TGTGCCAGCCACAGGGGGACTGAAGCTTTCTTT.

The V call is TRBV5-5, the J call TRBJ2-3, with 8 bases fitting TRBD2. This CDR3 has 15 amino acids. Germline V CDR1 and CDR2: SGHKS, YYEKEE (reference sequence). With 4 bases clipped from V and 5 bases from J, the junction kept 9 bases outside the gene matches. The CDR3 loop reads CASSRGGTSRDTQYF. CDR3 DNA: TGTGCCAGCAGCCGCGGGGGGACTTCTCGAGATACGCAGTATTTT.

The V call is TRBV13, the J call TRBJ2-1, with 8 bases that match TRBD2. Trimming took 5 bases from V and 10 from J; bases not matched to a gene: 7. Germline CDR1 is PRHDT and CDR2 is FYEKMQ (reference sequence). The CDR3 consists of 13 residues. CDR3 coding DNA: TGTGCCAGCAGCCGCGGACTAGCAAGGGAGCAGTTCTTC. Residues: CASSRGLAREQFF. Variable domain in full (rest from reference TRBV13 and TRBJ2-1): AAGVIQSPRHLIKEKRETATLKCYPIPRHDTVYWYQQGPGQDPQFLISFYEKMQSDKGSIPDRFSAQQFSDYHSELNMSSLELGDSALYFCASSRGLAREQFFGPGTRLTVL.

The rearrangement uses TRBV14 and TRBJ1-6; D not resolved. Trimming shortened V by 4 bases and J by 8 bases, and 6 bases separated the two germline ends. Looked up from germline, CDR1 is SGHDN and CDR2 is FVKESK. The CDR3 contains 12 residues. CDR3 residues: CASSPGYSPLHF. The CDR3 DNA reads TGTGCCAGCAGCCCTGGTTATTCACCCCTCCACTTT.

The chain combines TRBV6-5 with TRBJ1-2, with a weak D call TRBD1 (5 bases). CDR3 length: 13 amino acids. Trimming removed 5 bases from V and 5 bases from J, with 12 bases in between. Germline CDR1 is MNHEY and CDR2 is SVGAGI. CDR3 in amino acids: CASSPLGGYGYTF. CDR3 in DNA: TGTGCCAGCAGTCCCCTGGGGGGTTATGGCTACACCTTC.

This clone turned up a few times. The CDR3 nucleotides are TGCGCCAGCAGCCAAATAACTTCCAAGCGTAGAGGGGACGAGCAGTACTTC. Translated, it gives CASSQITSKRRGDEQYF. The chain has TRBV4-1 and TRBJ2-7; D is perhaps TRBD1 or TRBD2 (5 bases each). This CDR3 region has 17 residues. Germline CDR1 is MGHRA and CDR2 is YSYEKL. V lost 2 bases and J lost 5, with 22 bases in between.

The gene calls are TRBV6-1 and TRBJ1-5; weak D call: TRBD1 (5 bases). Trimming shortened V by 5 bases and J by 4 bases, and 9 bases separated the two germline ends. CDR1 MNHNS and CDR2 SASEGT come from the germline V gene. CDR3 size: 13 residues. The CDR3 coding sequence is TGTGCCAGCAGTCAGGACACTAATCAGCCCCAGCATTTT. It translates to CASSQDTNQPQHF.

The V and J genes are TRBV25-1 and TRBJ1-1, with TRBD1 as a possible D gene (5 bases). The V end lost 6 bases, the J end lost 0 bases, and 11 bases lay between the germline ends. The CDR3 has 14 residues. Germline V gene lookup returns CDR1 MGHDK and CDR2 SYGVNS. In DNA form, the CDR3 reads TGTGCCAGCAGCAAGACAGCCATGAACACTGAAGCTTTCTTT. This translates into CASSKTAMNTEAFF. Looking up the rest from reference TRBV25-1 and TRBJ1-1 gives the full variable domain: EADIYQTPRYLVIGTGKKITLECSQTMGHDKMYWYQQDPGMELHLIHYSYGVNSTEKGDLSSESTVSRIRTEHFPLTLESARPSHTSQYLCASSKTAMNTEAFFGQGTRLTVV.

With respect to this clone: At one end, the junction sequence differs from germline, possibly due to a read error. This chain links TRBV7-7 with TRBJ2-1; 12 positions match TRBD2. The CDR3 is made up of 14 amino acids. CDR1 SSHAT and CDR2 FNYEAQ come from the germline V gene (reference sequence). As DNA, the CDR3 is TGTGCTAGCAGCTTACTAGCGGGAGGAGGTGAGCAGTTCTTC. As protein: CASSLLAGGGEQFF.

This clone was seen a single time. The chain joins TRBV27 to TRBJ2-1; TRBD1 matches at 8 bases. The germline gives CDR1 MNHEY, CDR2 SMNVEV (reference sequence). CDR3 length equals 16 residues. V was pared by 2 bases and J by 2 bases, with 5 bases of the junction left unmatched. CDR3 nucleotides: TGTGCCAGCAGTTTAGGTCGGACAGGGCCCTACAATGAGCAGTTCTTC. Translated, it gives CASSLGRTGPYNEQFF.

The J gene is TRBJ1-1, the V gene TRBV7-2, with 7 bases fitting TRBD1. This CDR3 region has 15 residues. Trimming cost V 3 bases and J 0 bases; bases outside gene matches: 4. Germline assignment: CDR1 SGHTA and CDR2 FQGNSA. The CDR3 loop reads CASSFGQALNTEAFF. CDR3 nucleotides: TGTGCCAGCAGCTTTGGACAGGCCTTGAACACTGAAGCTTTCTTT. Full variable domain (remainder filled in from reference TRBV7-2 and TRBJ1-1): GAGVSQSPSNKVTEKGKDVELRCDPISGHTALYWYRQSLGQGLEFLIYFQGNSAPDKSGLPSDRFSAERTGGSVSTLTIQRTQQEDSAVYLCASSFGQALNTEAFFGQGTRLTVV.

The chain joins TRBV5-1 to TRBJ2-7; tentatively, D is TRBD2 (6 bases). This CDR3 has 14 residues. Germline V lookup: CDR1 SGHRS, CDR2 YFSETQ. The V gene lost 5 bases and the J gene lost 3 bases, with 15 bases spanning the gap. CDR3 nucleotide sequence: TGCGCCAGCAGTATGGGGCTAGCGAGCTACGAGCAGTACTTC. Its translation is CASSMGLASYEQYF.

This clone was counted a single time. V usage is TRBV6-4 and J usage is TRBJ2-2; 8 bases map to TRBD2. Per the germline V gene, CDR1 is MRHNA and CDR2 is SNTAGT. This CDR3 is 16 amino acids long. The trim removed 0 bases at V and 4 bases at J, leaving 4 bases unmatched. The CDR3: CASSDSGGTSTGELFF. The DNA of the CDR3 is TGTGCCAGCAGTGACTCAGGCGGGACTAGCACCGGGGAGCTGTTTTTT.

The rearrangement joins TRBV12-3 or TRBV12-4 to TRBJ1-5; perhaps TRBD1 as D (6 bases). The CDR3 sequence is 12 residues long. V lost 6 bases and J lost 6, with 9 bases in between. The CDR3 DNA reads as TGTGCCAGCAGGAGGGGGGGTCAGCCCCAGCATTTT. Translating gives CASRRGGQPQHF.

The chain joins TRBV10-2 to TRBJ1-3; possible D gene TRBD1, 5 bases. The germline CDR1 and CDR2 sequences are WSHSY and SAAADI. Trimming shortened V by 5 bases and J by 2 bases, and 10 bases separated the two germline ends. The CDR3 contains 14 residues. CDR3: CASSPGVPGNTIYF. The CDR3 nucleotides are TGCGCCAGCAGTCCGGGGGTTCCTGGAAACACCATATATTTT.

The CDR3 sequence: CASSPPARGYGYTF. For the CDR3, the DNA is TGTGCCAGCAGCCCCCCGGCTCGGGGCTATGGCTACACCTTC. V usage is TRBV9 and J usage is TRBJ1-2; D not certain. The V gene lost 4 bases and the J gene lost 4 bases, with 14 bases spanning the gap. The CDR3 has 14 residues. From germline, CDR1 is SGDLS and CDR2 YYNGEE. The whole variable domain, remainder taken from reference TRBV9 and TRBJ1-2, is DSGVTQTPKHLITATGQRVTLRCSPRSGDLSVYWYQQSLDQGLQFLIQYYNGEERAKGNILERFSAQQFPDLHSELNLSSLELGDSALYFCASSPPARGYGYTFGSGTRLTVV.